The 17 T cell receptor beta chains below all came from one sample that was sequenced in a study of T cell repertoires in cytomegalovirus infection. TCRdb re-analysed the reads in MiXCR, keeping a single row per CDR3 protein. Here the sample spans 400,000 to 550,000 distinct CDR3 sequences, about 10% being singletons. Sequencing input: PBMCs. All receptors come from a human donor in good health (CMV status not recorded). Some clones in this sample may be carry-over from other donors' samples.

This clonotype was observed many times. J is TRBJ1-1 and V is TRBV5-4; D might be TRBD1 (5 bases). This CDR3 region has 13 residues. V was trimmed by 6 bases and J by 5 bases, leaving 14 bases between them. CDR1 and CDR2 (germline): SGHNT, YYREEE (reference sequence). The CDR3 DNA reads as TGTGCCAGCATCCGTTGGGGGGGGACTGAAGCTTTCTTT. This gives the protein CASIRWGGTEAFF.

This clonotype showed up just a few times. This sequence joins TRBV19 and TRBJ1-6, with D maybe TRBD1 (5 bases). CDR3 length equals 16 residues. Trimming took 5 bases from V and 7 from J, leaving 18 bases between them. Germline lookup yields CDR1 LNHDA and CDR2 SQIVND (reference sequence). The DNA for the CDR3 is TGTGCCAGTAGTCCCGACAATGGGGCTCGGAATTCACCCCTCCACTTT. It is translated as CASSPDNGARNSPLHF. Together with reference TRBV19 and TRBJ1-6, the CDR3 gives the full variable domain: DGGITQSPKYLFRKEGQNVTLSCEQNLNHDAMYWYRQDPGQGLRLIYYSQIVNDFQKGDIAEGYSVSREKKESFPLTVTSAQKNPTAFYLCASSPDNGARNSPLHFGNGTRLTVT.

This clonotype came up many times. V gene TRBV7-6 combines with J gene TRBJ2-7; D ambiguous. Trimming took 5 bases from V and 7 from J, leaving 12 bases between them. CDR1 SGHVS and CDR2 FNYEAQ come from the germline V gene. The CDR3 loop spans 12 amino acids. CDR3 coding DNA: TGTGCCAGCAGCCGGCCAATGGAGGAGCAGTACTTC. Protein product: CASSRPMEEQYF.

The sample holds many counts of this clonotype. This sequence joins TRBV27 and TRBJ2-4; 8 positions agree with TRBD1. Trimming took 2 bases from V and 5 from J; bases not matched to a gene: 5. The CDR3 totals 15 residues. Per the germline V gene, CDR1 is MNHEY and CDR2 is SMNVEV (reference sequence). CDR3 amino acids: CASSLGRGRENIQYF. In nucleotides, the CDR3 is TGTGCCAGCAGTTTAGGCAGGGGGCGAGAAAACATTCAGTACTTC.

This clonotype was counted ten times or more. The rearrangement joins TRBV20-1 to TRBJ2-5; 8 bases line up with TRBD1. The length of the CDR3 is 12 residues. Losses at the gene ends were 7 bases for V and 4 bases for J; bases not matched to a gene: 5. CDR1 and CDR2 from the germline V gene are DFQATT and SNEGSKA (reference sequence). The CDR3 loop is CSVLTGVETQYF. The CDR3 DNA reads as TGCAGTGTCCTGACAGGGGTAGAGACCCAGTACTTC.

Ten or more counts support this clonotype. CDR3 sequence reads: CASSLIGTSGNDYNEQFF. CDR3 nucleotides: TGTGCCAGCAGCTTAATTGGGACTAGCGGGAATGACTACAATGAGCAGTTCTTC. The chain is built from TRBV7-3 and TRBJ2-1; 13 nucleotides align to TRBD2. This CDR3 is built from 18 residues. Unmatched junction bases numbered 6, after V lost 1 base and J lost 3 bases. Germline V gene sequence: CDR1 SGHTA, CDR2 FQGTGA.

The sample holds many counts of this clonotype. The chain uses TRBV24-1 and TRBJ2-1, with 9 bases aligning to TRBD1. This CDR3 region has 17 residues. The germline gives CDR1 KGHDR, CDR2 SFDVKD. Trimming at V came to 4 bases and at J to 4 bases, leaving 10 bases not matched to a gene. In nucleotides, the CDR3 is TGTGCCACCAGTGAGGGATTCGACAGGGGGGGATACAATGAGCAGTTCTTC. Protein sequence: CATSEGFDRGGYNEQFF.

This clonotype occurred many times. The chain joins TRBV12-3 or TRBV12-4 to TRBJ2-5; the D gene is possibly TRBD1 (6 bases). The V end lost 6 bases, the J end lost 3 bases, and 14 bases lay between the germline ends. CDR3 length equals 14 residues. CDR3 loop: CASSPGTSKETQYF. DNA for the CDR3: TGTGCCAGCAGCCCCGGGACATCTAAAGAGACCCAGTACTTC.

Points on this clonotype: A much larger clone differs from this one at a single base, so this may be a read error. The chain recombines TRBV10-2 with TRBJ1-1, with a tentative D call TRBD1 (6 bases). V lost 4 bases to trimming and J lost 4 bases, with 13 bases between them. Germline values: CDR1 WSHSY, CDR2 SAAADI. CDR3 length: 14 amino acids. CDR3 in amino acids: CASSGTQGGTEAFF. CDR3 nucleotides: TGCGCCAGCAGTGGGACACAGGGAGGCACTGAAGCTTTCTTT.

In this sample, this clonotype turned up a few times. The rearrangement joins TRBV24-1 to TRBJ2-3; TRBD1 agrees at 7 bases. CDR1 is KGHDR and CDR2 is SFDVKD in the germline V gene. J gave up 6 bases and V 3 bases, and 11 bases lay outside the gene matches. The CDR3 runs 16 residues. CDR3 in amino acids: CATSDESGQAADTQYF. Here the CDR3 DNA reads TGTGCCACCAGTGATGAGAGCGGACAGGCTGCCGATACGCAGTATTTT.

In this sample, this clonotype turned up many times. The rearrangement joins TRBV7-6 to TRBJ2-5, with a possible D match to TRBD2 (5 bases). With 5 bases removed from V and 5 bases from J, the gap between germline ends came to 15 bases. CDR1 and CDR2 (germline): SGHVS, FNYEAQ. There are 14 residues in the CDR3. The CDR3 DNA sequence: TGTGCCAGCAGCAGAACTAGAGGCGGGGAGACCCAGTACTTC. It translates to CASSRTRGGETQYF.

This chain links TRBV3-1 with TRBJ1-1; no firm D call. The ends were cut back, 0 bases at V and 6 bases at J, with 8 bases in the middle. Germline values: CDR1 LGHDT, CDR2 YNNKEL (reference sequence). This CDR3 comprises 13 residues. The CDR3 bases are TGTGCCAGCAGCCAAGACGGAGTAGCTGAAGCTTTCTTT. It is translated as CASSQDGVAEAFF.

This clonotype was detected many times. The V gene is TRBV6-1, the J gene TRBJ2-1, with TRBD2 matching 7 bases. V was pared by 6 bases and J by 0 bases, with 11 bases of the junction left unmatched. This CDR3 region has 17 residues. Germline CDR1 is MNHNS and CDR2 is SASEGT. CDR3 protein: CASRVGSGPLSYNEQFF. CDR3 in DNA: TGTGCCAGCAGGGTGGGTAGCGGGCCGCTCTCCTACAATGAGCAGTTCTTC.

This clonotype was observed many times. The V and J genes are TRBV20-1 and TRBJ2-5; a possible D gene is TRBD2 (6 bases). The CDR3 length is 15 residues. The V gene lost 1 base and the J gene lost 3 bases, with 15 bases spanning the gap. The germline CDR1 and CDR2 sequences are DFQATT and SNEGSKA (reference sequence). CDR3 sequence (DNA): TGCAGTGCTAGAGTCGAGGGAGGTACGAAAGAGACCCAGTACTTC. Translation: CSARVEGGTKETQYF.

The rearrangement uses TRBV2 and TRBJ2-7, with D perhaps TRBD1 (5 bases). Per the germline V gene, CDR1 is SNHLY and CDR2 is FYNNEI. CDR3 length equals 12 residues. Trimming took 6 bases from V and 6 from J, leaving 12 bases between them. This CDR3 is CASRYSGPEQYF. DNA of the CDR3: TGTGCCAGCAGGTACTCAGGGCCCGAGCAGTACTTC.

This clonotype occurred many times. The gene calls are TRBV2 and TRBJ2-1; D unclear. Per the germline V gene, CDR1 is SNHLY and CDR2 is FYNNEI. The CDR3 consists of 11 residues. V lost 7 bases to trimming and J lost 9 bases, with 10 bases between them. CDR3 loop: CASILDSEQFF. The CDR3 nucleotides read TGTGCCAGCATTCTGGATAGTGAGCAGTTCTTC.

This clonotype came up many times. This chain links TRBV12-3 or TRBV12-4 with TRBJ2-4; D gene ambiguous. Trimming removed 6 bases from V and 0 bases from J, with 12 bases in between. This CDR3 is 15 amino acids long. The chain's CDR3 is CASSSETIAKNIQYF. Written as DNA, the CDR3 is TGTGCCAGCAGCTCAGAAACGATAGCCAAAAACATTCAGTACTTC.